The 16 T cell receptor beta chains in this list originate from one sample, sequenced in a study of cytomegalovirus exposure and HLA in healthy donors. The protocol was immunoSEQ multiplex PCR, while the TCRdb copy is restricted to in-frame clones and leaves out a portion. Seen here are 150,000 to 200,000 clones, approximately 96% observed once, and the top ten hold 0.89%. Sequenced sample: PBMCs. Receptors were obtained from a woman aged 18-30 years in good health and CMV-seronegative.

The V call is TRBV6-1, the J call TRBJ2-3; the D gene is possibly TRBD1 (6 bases). The CDR3 totals 15 residues. The germline CDR1 and CDR2 sequences are MNHNS and SASEGT. V was clipped by 4 bases and J by 4 bases, with 15 bases between them. The CDR3 loop is CASSVEYRAPDTQYF. The CDR3 DNA is TGTGCCAGCAGTGTCGAGTACAGGGCCCCAGATACGCAGTATTTT.

This clone was counted once. V and J are TRBV6-1 and TRBJ2-1, with TRBD2 matching 11 bases. Germline V gene sequence: CDR1 MNHNS, CDR2 SASEGT. The CDR3 consists of 14 residues. Trimming removed 4 bases from V and 6 bases from J; junction bases left unmatched: 2. CDR3 nucleotide sequence: TGTGCCAGCAGTGTAGCGGGGGGGGTCAATGAGCAGTTCTTC. Its translation: CASSVAGGVNEQFF.

This chain connects TRBV5-4 to TRBJ2-3; weak D call: TRBD2 (6 bases). Trimming took off 4 bases at V and 2 bases at J, with 17 bases between the two ends. The CDR3 has 16 amino acids. Per germline, CDR1 SGHNT and CDR2 YYREEE (reference sequence). The DNA for the CDR3 is TGTGCCAGCAGCAAACGTGGGGGACTCGACACAGATACGCAGTATTTT. Translated: CASSKRGGLDTDTQYF.

The chain has TRBV6-5 and TRBJ2-7, with D tentatively TRBD2 (6 bases). Trimming shortened V by 5 bases and J by 0 bases, and 14 bases separated the two germline ends. Per the germline V gene, CDR1 is MNHEY and CDR2 is SVGAGI. The CDR3 loop spans 15 amino acids. CDR3 DNA: TGTGCCAGCAGTCGACTTGGGGGGAGCTCCTACGAGCAGTACTTC. Amino acids: CASSRLGGSSYEQYF.

The chain recombines TRBV7-9 with TRBJ2-2; perhaps TRBD2 as D (6 bases). The CDR3 length is 18 residues. Germline V gene lookup returns CDR1 SEHNR and CDR2 FQNEAQ (reference sequence). Between the trimmed V and J ends, which lost 3 bases and 1 base, there was a span of 18 bases. CDR3 in amino acids: CASSLGRAGRLNTGELFF. In DNA, the CDR3 is TGTGCCAGCAGCTTGGGGCGGGCGGGACGACTGAACACCGGGGAGCTGTTTTTT. The full variable domain, with the rest looked up from reference TRBV7-9 and TRBJ2-2, is DTGVSQNPRHKITKRGQNVTFRCDPISEHNRLYWYRQTLGQGPEFLTYFQNEAQLEKSRLLSDRFSAERPKGSFSTLEIQRTEQGDSAMYLCASSLGRAGRLNTGELFFGEGSRLTVL.

The chain links TRBV4-1 to TRBJ1-1; no firm D call. V was trimmed by 3 bases and J by 6 bases, leaving 14 bases between them. The CDR3 is 14 amino acids. The germline V gene encodes CDR1 MGHRA and CDR2 YSYEKL. As DNA, the CDR3 is TGCGCCAGCAGCCACGCACAGAGTGTGTCTGAAGCTTTCTTT. It encodes CASSHAQSVSEAFF.

The V and J genes are TRBV19 and TRBJ1-5; 9 bases are a match to TRBD1. V dropped 7 bases and J dropped 0; count of bases not matched to a gene: 10. This CDR3 has 17 amino acids. Germline V gene lookup returns CDR1 LNHDA and CDR2 SQIVND (reference sequence). The CDR3 nucleotides read TGTGCCAGTACCCCCGGACAGGGGTTGGATAGCAATCAGCCCCAGCATTTT. Translation gives CASTPGQGLDSNQPQHF.

This chain links TRBV7-6 with TRBJ2-5; TRBD2 agrees at 10 bases. The CDR3 spans 16 residues. Germline V CDR1 and CDR2: SGHVS, FNYEAQ. The junction had 6 bases not matched to a gene; V was cut back by 3 bases and J by 2 bases. CDR3 sequence (DNA): TGTGCCAGCAGCTTTACTAGCGGGGTGAATCAAGAGACCCAGTACTTC. It yields the protein CASSFTSGVNQETQYF.

This clone has a single count. This chain uses TRBV12-1 with TRBJ2-1; no check of the table's D call, TRBD2, against the DNA was made. TRBV12-1 is a pseudogene locus. This CDR3 is built from 17 residues. The CDR3 nucleotides are TGTGCCAGCAGCTATATATCTAGCGGGGGGGGAAGCGATGAGCAGTTCTTC. This translates into CASSYISSGGGSDEQFF.

CDR3 region: CASSPSTGVGDEQYF. The CDR3 bases are TGTGCCAGCTCACCATCAACAGGGGTTGGCGACGAGCAGTACTTC. The chain joins TRBV18 to TRBJ2-7, with TRBD1 identical over 7 bases. CDR1 and CDR2 (germline): KGHSH, LQKENI. CDR3 length equals 15 residues. V lost 2 bases and J lost 5; bases outside the gene matches: 9. The complete variable domain, with remaining parts taken from reference TRBV18 and TRBJ2-7, reads NAGVMQNPRHLVRRRGQEARLRCSPMKGHSHVYWYRQLPEEGLKFMVYLQKENIIDESGMPKERFSAEFPKEGPSILRIQQVVRGDSAAYFCASSPSTGVGDEQYFGPGTRLTVT.

There are a few counts of this clone. J is TRBJ2-7 and V is TRBV19; tentative D call: TRBD2 (6 bases). The CDR3 extends over 13 amino acids. The germline gives CDR1 LNHDA, CDR2 SQIVND (reference sequence). Trimming took off 3 bases at V and 4 bases at J, with 10 bases between the two ends. The CDR3 here is CASSIPGTYEQYF. The CDR3 coding sequence is TGTGCCAGTAGTATCCCCGGGACTTACGAGCAGTACTTC.

This chain connects TRBV30 to TRBJ1-6; TRBD1 aligns across 10 bases. The CDR3 totals 20 residues. Germline CDR1 GTSNPN, CDR2 SVGIG (reference sequence). Unmatched junction bases numbered 21, after V lost 2 bases and J lost 8 bases. CDR3 coding DNA: TGTGCCTGGAGTTTCCCAATACCGGGACAGGGGCGTCTTTGGTATTCACCCCTCCACTTT. As protein: CAWSFPIPGQGRLWYSPLHF.

This clone appeared once. The chain links TRBV18 to TRBJ1-6; perhaps TRBD1 as D (5 bases). The V and J ends lost 4 bases and 5 bases respectively, with 9 bases between them. There are 14 residues in the CDR3. Germline lookup yields CDR1 KGHSH and CDR2 LQKENI. DNA for the CDR3: TGTGCCAGCTCACACACAGGAGATAATTCACCCCTCCACTTT. This gives the protein CASSHTGDNSPLHF.

The CDR3, as DNA: TGCGCCAGCAACTCAAAGGGCGGCGGACTCTATGGCTACACCTTC. This gives the protein CASNSKGGGLYGYTF. The chain uses TRBV4-1 and TRBJ1-2, with D unclear. V lost 7 bases and J lost 4, with 19 bases in between. The CDR3 loop spans 15 amino acids. CDR1 MGHRA and CDR2 YSYEKL come from the germline V gene.

A note on this clone: The same CDR3 can be traced to other DNA sequences in this sample. The rearrangement joins TRBV27 to TRBJ2-2; 7 bases align to TRBD1. Looked up from germline, CDR1 is MNHEY and CDR2 is SMNVEV (reference sequence). The CDR3 loop spans 14 amino acids. The ends lost 4 bases at V and 5 bases at J; junction bases unmatched: 4. CDR3: CASSSRQGTGELFF. In DNA, the CDR3 is TGTGCCAGCAGTTCTCGACAGGGAACCGGGGAGCTGTTTTTT.

The chain is built from TRBV5-1 and TRBJ2-3; 7 bases line up with TRBD1. Germline V gives CDR1 SGHRS, CDR2 YFSETQ. V lost 0 bases and J lost 1; bases outside the gene matches: 8. This CDR3 comprises 17 residues. CDR3 nucleotides: TGCGCCAGCAGCTTGGAGGGGGCCACCCTCCGCACAGATACGCAGTATTTT. Translation: CASSLEGATLRTDTQYF. The full variable domain, completed using reference TRBV5-1 and TRBJ2-3, is KAGVTQTPRYLIKTRGQQVTLSCSPISGHRSVSWYQQTPGQGLQFLFEYFSETQRNKGNFPGRFSGRQFSNSRSEMNVSTLELGDSALYLCASSLEGATLRTDTQYFGPGTRLTVL.